The 5 T cell receptor beta chains in this list originate from one sample, sequenced in a study of cytomegalovirus exposure and HLA in healthy donors. The PCR ran on 60 Vbeta and 13 Jbeta primers. Method: immunoSEQ multiplex PCR; TCRdb's copy keeps in-frame clones and lacks some. This sample has about 90,000 clones, with about 73% found just once. The sequenced sample was PBMCs. The origin of the receptors is a woman aged 40-49 years in good health and CMV-seropositive.

The chain is built from TRBV18 and TRBJ1-1, with D perhaps TRBD1 (6 bases). The CDR3 is made up of 15 amino acids. Per germline, CDR1 KGHSH and CDR2 LQKENI. V was clipped by 5 bases and J by 1 base, with 14 bases between them. This chain's CDR3 is CASSDDRGGNTEAFF. CDR3 in DNA: TGTGCCAGCTCAGACGACAGAGGGGGGAACACTGAAGCTTTCTTT. The full variable domain, with the rest looked up from reference TRBV18 and TRBJ1-1, is NAGVMQNPRHLVRRRGQEARLRCSPMKGHSHVYWYRQLPEEGLKFMVYLQKENIIDESGMPKERFSAEFPKEGPSILRIQQVVRGDSAAYFCASSDDRGGNTEAFFGQGTRLTVV.

The chain couples TRBV5-1 to TRBJ1-2; 7 bases line up with TRBD1. The germline CDR1 and CDR2 sequences are SGHRS and YFSETQ. The trim removed 4 bases at V and 6 bases at J, leaving 12 bases unmatched. This CDR3 region has 15 residues. CDR3 region: CASSPGQEDLDGYTF. DNA of the CDR3: TGCGCCAGCAGCCCCGGACAGGAAGATCTAGATGGCTACACCTTC.

The J gene is TRBJ1-2, the V gene TRBV5-1; D is perhaps TRBD1 (5 bases). Germline CDR1 SGHRS, CDR2 YFSETQ. Trimming cost V 0 bases and J 2 bases, with 11 bases left between them. CDR3 size: 15 residues. Here the CDR3 reads CASSLATASNYGYTF. The DNA of the CDR3 is TGCGCCAGCAGCTTGGCGACAGCTTCAAACTATGGCTACACCTTC. Complete variable domain (other parts from reference TRBV5-1 and TRBJ1-2): KAGVTQTPRYLIKTRGQQVTLSCSPISGHRSVSWYQQTPGQGLQFLFEYFSETQRNKGNFPGRFSGRQFSNSRSEMNVSTLELGDSALYLCASSLATASNYGYTFGSGTRLTVV.

This clone was seen ten or more times. V usage is TRBV5-1 and J usage is TRBJ1-4; 9 nucleotides line up with TRBD1. V gave up 3 bases and J gave up 5 bases; unmatched junction bases: 2. Per the germline V gene, CDR1 is SGHRS and CDR2 is YFSETQ. The CDR3 is 14 residues long. CDR3 loop: CASSYGQGNEKLFF. CDR3 in DNA: TGCGCCAGCAGCTATGGACAGGGGAATGAAAAACTGTTTTTT.

This clone has more than one count but fewer than ten. This CDR3 is CASSLERGWSGELFF. The DNA of the CDR3 is TGTGCCAGCAGCTTGGAAAGGGGGTGGAGCGGGGAGCTGTTTTTT. This chain connects TRBV4-2 to TRBJ2-2; tentative D call: TRBD1 (6 bases). The germline V gene encodes CDR1 LGHNA and CDR2 YNFKEQ. V lost 5 bases, J lost 7 bases, and 17 bases lay in between. This CDR3 region has 15 residues.